The clone carrying this T cell receptor beta chain was detected many times. The CDR3 contains 15 residues. From germline, CDR1 is SNHLY and CDR2 FYNNEI. The V and J ends lost 8 bases and 6 bases, in that order; junction bases with no gene match: 12. The data belong to a study of breast tumors, draining lymph nodes, adjacent tissues. MiXCR was run by TCRdb on the multiplex PCR reads, yielding one entry per CDR3 protein. The sample has under 45,000 distinct CDR3 sequences; roughly 36% are singletons. The receptor was isolated from a female donor with breast cancer. Some clones in this sample may be carry-over from other donors' samples. Sequencing was done on a sample of breast tumor tissue. The chain recombines TRBV2 with TRBJ1-5, with 8 bases lining up with TRBD1. The DNA for the CDR3 is TGTGCCAGCGCGCCGTTTTCAGGGGGCGTTCAGCCCCAGCATTTT. It codes for CASAPFSGGVQPQHF.